Listed below are T cell receptor beta chains from one sample, sequenced in a study of T cell responses to AZD1222 COVID-19 vaccine. Some clones are missing from TCRdb's copy, which holds only in-frame ones; the method was immunoSEQ multiplex PCR. The sample has 90,000 to 120,000 clones; more than 80% are singletons. The input for sequencing was peripheral blood, taken on day 0 of AZD1222 vaccination. The receptors shown here come from an adult in good health. The CDR3 runs from the conserved cysteine through the conserved F or W. A D gene is named only where the DNA matches it firmly. Part of the rows lack a size; the others show once, few, many or a class for expanded clones.

TRBJ1-5 TRBV6-5 NA TRBD1 CASRKQTGKNQPQHF TGTGCCAGCAGAAAGCAGACAGGGAAAAATCAGCCCCAGCATTTT
TRBJ2-3 TRBV19 NA NA CASSAAGRGMGTDTQYF TGTGCCAGTAGTGCCGCGGGTAGGGGAATGGGTACAGATACGCAGTATTTT
TRBJ2-7 TRBV19 NA TRBD2 CASNSGTSEYEQYF TGTGCCAGTAATTCCGGGACTAGCGAGTACGAGCAGTACTTC
TRBJ1-6 TRBV7-3 once NA CASSLTPGANSPLHF TGTGCCAGCAGCTTAACTCCAGGGGCAAACTCACCCCTCCACTTT
TRBJ2-5 TRBV4-3 NA TRBD2 CASSQRLAGIQETQYF TGCGCCAGCAGCCAACGACTAGCGGGTATTCAAGAGACCCAGTACTTC
TRBJ2-5 TRBV30 NA TRBD2 CAWNAGTSGKTQYF TGTGCCTGGAACGCCGGGACTAGCGGAAAAACCCAGTACTTC
TRBJ1-4 TRBV5-1 NA NA CASSLAGGTDEKLFF TGCGCCAGCAGCTTGGCGGGGGGGACGGATGAAAAACTGTTTTTT
TRBJ1-3 TRBV7-2 NA NA CASSMDSNSGNTIYF TGTGCCAGCAGCATGGACAGCAACTCTGGAAACACCATATATTTT
TRBJ1-1 TRBV4-3 NA NA CASSQTTNTEAFF TGCGCCAGCAGCCAAACGACGAACACTGAAGCTTTCTTT
TRBJ1-2 TRBV24-1 NA TRBD1 CATSQTGIDGYTF TGTGCCACCAGTCAGACAGGGATTGACGGCTACACCTTC
TRBJ2-1 TRBV6-5 NA NA CASNSRDSYNEQFF TGTGCCAGCAATTCCCGGGACTCTTACAATGAGCAGTTCTTC
TRBJ1-5 TRBV28 NA TRBD1 CASSLGQGVGSNQPQHF TGTGCCAGCAGTTTAGGACAGGGGGTCGGTAGCAATCAGCCCCAGCATTTT
TRBJ1-5 TRBV7-2 NA TRBD1 CASSPGTGGIGGQPQHF TGTGCCAGCAGCCCCGGGACAGGGGGCATTGGCGGTCAGCCCCAGCATTTT
TRBJ2-3 TRBV10-3 NA NA CAISELTDTQYF TGTGCCATCAGTGAGCTAACAGATACGCAGTATTTT
TRBJ1-2 TRBV6-2/TRBV6-3 NA NA CASSYDRGGGYTF TGTGCCAGCAGTTATGACAGAGGAGGTGGCTACACCTTC
TRBJ1-1 TRBV6-2/TRBV6-3 NA NA CASSYGTSLQAEAFF TGTGCCAGCAGTTACGGGACCTCTCTCCAGGCTGAAGCTTTCTTT
TRBJ2-5 TRBV6-4 NA TRBD2 CASSELWVAGGETQYF TGTGCCAGCAGTGAGCTCTGGGTAGCGGGAGGCGAGACCCAGTACTTC
TRBJ1-2 TRBV24-1 few NA CATSDFTDNYGYTF TGTGCCACCAGTGATTTCACGGATAACTATGGCTACACCTTC
TRBJ1-2 TRBV2 NA TRBD1 CASIKQGDGYTF TGTGCCAGCATCAAACAGGGGGATGGCTACACCTTC
TRBJ1-6 TRBV25-1 NA NA CASSPPATYNSPLHF TGTGCCAGCAGTCCCCCAGCCACTTATAATTCACCCCTCCACTTT
TRBJ1-1 TRBV6-5 NA NA CASSNTGRADTEAFF TGTGCCAGCAGCAACACCGGCCGGGCCGACACTGAAGCTTTCTTT
TRBJ2-5 TRBV6-5 NA TRBD1 CASRHGQGETQYF TGTGCCAGCAGGCACGGACAGGGAGAGACCCAGTACTTC
TRBJ2-7 TRBV5-4 NA TRBD1 CASSLRGGRGSGQYF TGTGCCAGCAGCCTAAGAGGGGGCCGTGGTTCTGGGCAGTACTTC
TRBJ1-6 TRBV9 few TRBD1 CASSVKQGSPLHF TGTGCCAGCAGCGTAAAACAGGGGTCACCCCTCCACTTT
TRBJ2-3 TRBV24-1 once NA CATSDPSGVSTQYF TGTGCCACCAGTGACCCGTCGGGAGTTAGTACGCAGTATTTT
TRBJ2-3 TRBV23-1 NA NA CASSQSRRRTSTDTQYF TGCGCCAGCAGTCAATCGAGACGGCGGACTAGCACAGATACGCAGTATTTT
TRBJ2-5 TRBV15 NA TRBD1 CATSRGTGRETQYF TGTGCCACCAGCAGAGGGACAGGGAGAGAGACCCAGTACTTC
TRBJ2-2 TRBV20-1 NA NA CSASWDGNTGELFF TGCAGTGCTAGTTGGGACGGTAACACCGGGGAGCTGTTTTTT
TRBJ2-1 TRBV19 NA TRBD2 CASSPRTSGIYNEQFF TGTGCCAGTAGTCCCCGGACTAGCGGGATCTACAATGAGCAGTTCTTC
TRBJ2-7 TRBV27 NA TRBD1 CASSLFGRGYDEQYF TGTGCCAGCAGTTTATTTGGCAGGGGGTACGACGAGCAGTACTTC
TRBJ1-1 TRBV19 NA NA CASSISLAAEAFF TGTGCCAGTAGTATAAGTTTAGCGGCGGAAGCTTTCTTT
TRBJ2-3 TRBV7-3 NA NA CASSLDKISTDTQYF TGTGCCAGCAGCCTCGACAAAATCAGCACAGATACGCAGTATTTT
TRBJ2-1 TRBV30 NA TRBD2 CAWGTSGKGEQFF TGTGCCTGGGGGACTAGCGGGAAAGGCGAGCAGTTCTTC
TRBJ1-2 TRBV4-1 few TRBD1 CASSTRQGDNYGYTF TGCGCCAGCAGCACCCGACAGGGGGATAACTATGGCTACACCTTC
TRBJ2-3 TRBV12-3/TRBV12-4 NA NA CASTWGATQYF TGTGCCAGCACTTGGGGCGCCACGCAGTATTTT
TRBJ2-3 TRBV11-2 NA NA CASSVGDSNTQYF TGTGCCAGCAGCGTGGGTGATTCAAATACGCAGTATTTT
TRBJ1-2 TRBV4-2 NA NA CASSQVTAGVFYGYTF TGTGCCAGCAGCCAAGTTACGGCAGGGGTATTCTATGGCTACACCTTC
TRBJ2-7 TRBV10-3 few TRBD2 CAIRPSGTTGTVGDLKPGRVPYF TGTGCCATCAGGCCGAGCGGGACTACGGGGACCGTCGGCGATTTAAAACCCGGTCGGGTACCGTACTTC
TRBJ2-4 TRBV10-1 NA NA CASSELVRSQNIQYF TGCGCCAGCAGTGAGTTGGTCAGGTCTCAAAACATTCAGTACTTC
TRBJ2-5 TRBV28 NA TRBD1 CASSLDRGETQYF TGTGCCAGCAGTCTCGACAGGGGAGAGACCCAGTACTTC
TRBJ1-6 TRBV2 NA NA CASSDRQENSPLHF TGTGCCAGCAGTGACCGCCAGGAAAATTCACCCCTCCACTTT
TRBJ2-7 TRBV5-6 NA NA CASSLPGIGRDTYEQYF TGTGCCAGCAGCTTGCCCGGGATCGGACGCGATACCTACGAGCAGTACTTC
TRBJ2-5 TRBV11-2 NA NA CASSPSFSQETQYF TGTGCCAGCAGCCCCTCTTTCAGTCAAGAGACCCAGTACTTC
TRBJ2-1 TRBV9 NA NA CASSVAGVNEQFF TGTGCCAGCAGCGTAGCTGGTGTCAATGAGCAGTTCTTC
TRBJ1-3 TRBV28 NA TRBD1 CASSSVGTGRTGNTIYF TGTGCCAGCAGTTCGGTTGGGACAGGGAGGACTGGAAACACCATATATTTT
TRBJ2-1 TRBV6-5 NA NA CASSPREGGEQFF TGTGCCAGCAGCCCCAGGGAGGGGGGTGAGCAGTTCTTC